What follows are 20 T cell receptor beta chains derived from one specimen sequenced in a study of blood T cell repertoires in COVID-19. Here immunoSEQ multiplex PCR was the method, and the copy in TCRdb shows in-frame clones only, minus some. The sample shows roughly 97,000 clones, approximately 87% of them seen only once. Sequencing was performed on peripheral blood. Every receptor here comes from a man aged 45-65 years with acute or convalescent COVID-19.

The V gene is TRBV10-3, the J gene TRBJ1-1; 8 bases are shared with TRBD1. Germline CDR1 is ENHRY and CDR2 is SYGVKD. V trimming: 4 bases; J trimming: 4 bases; junction bases outside the gene matches: 8. This CDR3 has 15 amino acids. The CDR3 protein is CAISGGQVSFTEAFF. Here the CDR3 DNA reads TGTGCCATCAGTGGGGGACAGGTTTCGTTCACTGAAGCTTTCTTT.

This sequence joins TRBV5-1 and TRBJ2-3; 8 positions agree with TRBD1. This CDR3 has 17 amino acids. Germline V gene lookup returns CDR1 SGHRS and CDR2 YFSETQ. Trimming at V came to 1 base and at J to 0 bases, leaving 7 bases not matched to a gene. The DNA of the CDR3 is TGCGCCAGCAGCTTGTACCCGACAGGGGTTAGCACAGATACGCAGTATTTT. It encodes CASSLYPTGVSTDTQYF.

The V call is TRBV7-9, the J call TRBJ2-1; D may be TRBD2 (5 bases). Trimming took 4 bases from V and 6 from J, leaving 16 bases between them. The CDR3 totals 15 residues. Germline CDR1 SEHNR, CDR2 FQNEAQ (reference sequence). This CDR3 reads CASSSLSISVNEQFF. The CDR3 nucleotides read TGTGCCAGCAGCTCCCTTTCGATTAGCGTCAATGAGCAGTTCTTC.

As for this clone: An end of the junction differs from the germline gene, which may be a read error. The gene calls are TRBV7-9 and TRBJ2-7, with TRBD2 matching 11 bases. CDR3 length equals 12 residues. Germline assignment: CDR1 SEHNR and CDR2 FQNEAQ (reference sequence). In nucleotides, the CDR3 is TGTGCCAGCAGCCCCGGGACTAGCGGACCCCACTTC. Translation gives CASSPGTSGPHF. Combining the CDR3 with reference TRBV7-9 and TRBJ2-7 gives the whole variable domain DTGVSQNPRHKITKRGQNVTFRCDPISEHNRLYWYRQTLGQGPEFLTYFQNEAQLEKSRLLSDRFSAERPKGSFSTLEIQRTEQGDSAMYLCASSPGTSGPHFGPGTRLTVT.

The V and J genes are TRBV11-2 and TRBJ2-7, with 10 positions matching TRBD1. With 1 base clipped from V and 2 bases from J, the junction kept 2 bases outside the gene matches. Germline V gives CDR1 SGHAT, CDR2 FQNNGV. The CDR3 length is 15 residues. CDR3 DNA sequence: TGTGCCAGCAGCTTAGGGGGGACAGGGGCCTACGAGCAGTACTTC. It yields the protein CASSLGGTGAYEQYF.

V gene TRBV30 combines with J gene TRBJ2-5, with D perhaps matching TRBD2 (5 bases). This CDR3 region has 15 residues. Trimming pared 1 base from V and 5 bases from J, leaving 17 bases between. The germline gives CDR1 GTSNPN, CDR2 SVGIG (reference sequence). CDR3 protein: CAWSAVIGPGETQYF. For the CDR3, the DNA is TGTGCCTGGAGTGCGGTAATTGGGCCGGGGGAGACCCAGTACTTC.

CDR3 nucleotide sequence: TGTGCCAGTAGTATAAGCAGGGCTGGAAACACCATATATTTT. It encodes CASSISRAGNTIYF. The chain joins TRBV19 to TRBJ1-3; D might be TRBD1 (5 bases). The CDR3 has 14 residues. CDR1 is LNHDA and CDR2 is SQIVND in the germline V gene (reference sequence). V dropped 2 bases and J dropped 2 bases, with 7 bases sitting between them.

V and J are TRBV27 and TRBJ2-4; 10 bases are shared with TRBD2. The CDR3 has 16 residues. The V segment lost 11 bases and the J segment 0 bases; nucleotides outside the gene matches: 10. The germline CDR1 and CDR2 sequences are MNHEY and SMNVEV (reference sequence). The CDR3 sequence is CAPRGAGGLAKNIQYF. For the CDR3, the DNA is TGTGCCCCCAGGGGAGCGGGAGGGCTAGCCAAAAACATTCAGTACTTC.

The chain recombines TRBV28 with TRBJ2-4; D remains unclear. The germline gives CDR1 MDHEN, CDR2 SYDVKM. V dropped 5 bases and J dropped 6 bases, with 11 bases sitting between them. The length of the CDR3 is 13 residues. CDR3 amino acids: CASSTGSGNIQYF. The CDR3 DNA is TGTGCCAGCAGTACCGGGTCCGGAAACATTCAGTACTTC.

J is TRBJ2-1 and V is TRBV3-1 (or the pseudogene TRBV3-2), with TRBD1 as a possible D gene (6 bases). V was clipped by 0 bases and J by 13 bases, with 19 bases between them. Germline values: CDR1 LGHDT, CDR2 YNNKEL (reference sequence). The CDR3 runs to 15 residues. CDR3 DNA: TGTGCCAGCAGCCAAGATCTGAGGACAGCTGTCCATCAGTTCTTC. It translates to CASSQDLRTAVHQFF.

This clone was detected only a few times. The chain uses TRBV18 and TRBJ2-5, with a possible D match to TRBD2 (5 bases). This CDR3 has 15 amino acids. Germline CDR1 reads KGHSH; CDR2 reads LQKENI. V dropped 2 bases and J dropped 6 bases, with 16 bases sitting between them. CDR3 amino acids: CASSPGRARRQTQYF. Here the CDR3 DNA reads TGTGCCAGCTCACCAGGGCGGGCCCGGCGGCAGACCCAGTACTTC.

The rearrangement uses TRBV24-1 and TRBJ2-1, with TRBD1 matching over 9 bases. With 9 bases clipped from V and 6 bases from J, the junction kept 8 bases outside the gene matches. Germline loops: CDR1 KGHDR, CDR2 SFDVKD. There are 14 residues in the CDR3. In DNA, the CDR3 is TGTGCCACCGGGGGGACAGGGACGTTCAATGAGCAGTTCTTC. This gives the protein CATGGTGTFNEQFF.

This chain's CDR3 is CASSQVIGHNYGYTF. CDR3 bases: TGTGCCAGCAGCCAAGTCATCGGTCATAACTATGGCTACACCTTC. V and J are TRBV14 and TRBJ1-2, with D unclear. The CDR3 totals 15 residues. V lost 1 base, J lost 1 base, and 10 bases lay in between. Germline CDR1 and CDR2: SGHDN and FVKESK.

The CDR3 reads CASSLGGGAAYEQYF. CDR3 bases: TGTGCCAGCAGCTTGGGCGGGGGCGCAGCCTACGAGCAGTACTTC. The rearrangement uses TRBV5-4 and TRBJ2-7, with D possibly being TRBD2 (7 bases). This CDR3 is 15 amino acids long. The germline V gene has CDR1 SGHNT and CDR2 YYREEE (reference sequence). V gave up 0 bases and J gave up 2 bases, with 12 bases separating them.

This rearrangement joins TRBV30 to TRBJ2-3; 15 nucleotides align to TRBD2. Trimming cost V 0 bases and J 2 bases; bases outside gene matches: 3. The germline CDR1 and CDR2 sequences are GTSNPN and SVGIG (reference sequence). This CDR3 has 17 residues. Here the CDR3 reads CAWSVGLAGGPTDTQYF. CDR3 nucleotides: TGTGCCTGGAGTGTGGGACTAGCGGGAGGCCCCACAGATACGCAGTATTTT.

V usage is TRBV29-1 and J usage is TRBJ2-1; TRBD2 matches 10 bases. Germline trimming cut 4 bases from V and 9 bases from J; bases unmatched to any gene: 9. Germline CDR1 SQVTM, CDR2 ANQGSEA. The CDR3 consists of 14 residues. In DNA, the CDR3 is TGCAGCGTTGGCGAGGCTAGCGGGAGAGGTGAGCAGTTCTTC. Translating gives CSVGEASGRGEQFF.

The chain employs TRBV9 and TRBJ2-2, with D unclear. The CDR3 consists of 16 residues. Trimming stripped 3 bases from V and 2 bases from J, with 14 bases between. Germline CDR1 and CDR2: SGDLS and YYNGEE. CDR3: CASSASTTPNTGELFF. The DNA for the CDR3 is TGTGCCAGCAGCGCCTCTACCACCCCTAACACCGGGGAGCTGTTTTTT.

The chain links TRBV3-1 (or the pseudogene TRBV3-2) to TRBJ2-5, with D uncertain. The V gene's germline CDR1 is LGHDT and CDR2 YNNKEL (reference sequence). The length of the CDR3 is 13 residues. The ends were cut back, 3 bases at V and 5 bases at J, with 10 bases in the middle. The CDR3 region has the DNA TGTGCCAGCAGCCAGTTAGCCTCCGAGACCCAGTACTTC. It is translated as CASSQLASETQYF.

This clone was detected a few times. The genes are TRBV24-1 and TRBJ2-6; D not resolved. V lost 5 bases to trimming and J lost 0 bases, with 10 bases between them. Looked up from germline, CDR1 is KGHDR and CDR2 is SFDVKD. CDR3 length: 16 amino acids. CDR3 amino acids: CATSGAGPSGANVLTF. The CDR3 DNA reads as TGTGCCACCAGTGGGGCAGGTCCCTCTGGGGCCAACGTCCTGACTTTC.

This rearrangement joins TRBV3-1 (or the pseudogene TRBV3-2) to TRBJ2-2; 7 nucleotides align to TRBD2. From germline, CDR1 is LGHDT and CDR2 YNNKEL (reference sequence). The J segment lost 0 bases and the V segment lost 5 bases, leaving 6 bases of the junction unmatched. The CDR3 extends over 16 amino acids. CDR3 loop: CASSTRGSTNTGELFF. The CDR3, as DNA: TGTGCCAGCAGCACGCGGGGGAGTACGAACACCGGGGAGCTGTTTTTT.